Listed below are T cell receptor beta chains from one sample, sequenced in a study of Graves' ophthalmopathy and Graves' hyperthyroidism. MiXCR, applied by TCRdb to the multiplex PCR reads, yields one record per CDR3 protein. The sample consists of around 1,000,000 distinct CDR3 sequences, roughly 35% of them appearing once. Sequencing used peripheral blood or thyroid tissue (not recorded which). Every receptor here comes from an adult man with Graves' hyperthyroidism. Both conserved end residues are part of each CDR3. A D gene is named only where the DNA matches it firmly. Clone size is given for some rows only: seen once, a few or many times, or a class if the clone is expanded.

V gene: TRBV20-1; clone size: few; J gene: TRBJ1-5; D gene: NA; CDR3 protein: CSASRDTSNQPQHF; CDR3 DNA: TGCAGTGCTTCCAGAGACACCTCCAATCAGCCCCAGCATTTT
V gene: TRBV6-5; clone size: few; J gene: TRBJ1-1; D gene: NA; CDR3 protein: CASSYRGRVGVPFF; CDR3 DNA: TGTGCCAGCAGTTACCGGGGCCGCGTGGGTGTTCCTTTCTTT
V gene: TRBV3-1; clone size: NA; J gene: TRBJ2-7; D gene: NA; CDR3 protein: CASSPWGGKPYEQYF; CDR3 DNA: TGTGCCAGCAGCCCCTGGGGGGGCAAGCCCTACGAGCAGTACTTC
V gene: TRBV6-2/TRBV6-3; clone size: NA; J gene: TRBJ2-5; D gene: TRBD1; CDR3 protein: CATTSQGQGGQETQYF; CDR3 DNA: TGTGCCACCACCTCTCAGGGACAGGGCGGCCAAGAGACCCAGTACTTC
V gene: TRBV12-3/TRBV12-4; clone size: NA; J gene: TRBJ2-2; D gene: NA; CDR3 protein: CASSLKHSYTGELFF; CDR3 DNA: TGTGCCAGCAGTTTGAAACATTCCTACACCGGGGAGCTGTTTTTT
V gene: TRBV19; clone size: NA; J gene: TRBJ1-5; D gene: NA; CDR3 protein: CASSETLQPQHF; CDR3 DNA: TGTGCCAGTAGCGAGACCCTTCAGCCCCAGCATTTT
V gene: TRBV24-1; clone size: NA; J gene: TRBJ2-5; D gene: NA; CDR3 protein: CATKGGGGTEAFFGQETQYF; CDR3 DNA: NA
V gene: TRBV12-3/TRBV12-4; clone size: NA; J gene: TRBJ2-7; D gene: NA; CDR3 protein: CASKADSYEQYF; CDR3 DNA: TGTGCCAGCAAGGCAGACTCCTACGAGCAGTACTTC
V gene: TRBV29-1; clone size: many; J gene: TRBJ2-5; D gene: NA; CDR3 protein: CSVEAVSETQYF; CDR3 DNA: TGCAGCGTTGAAGCGGTCTCGGAGACCCAGTACTTC
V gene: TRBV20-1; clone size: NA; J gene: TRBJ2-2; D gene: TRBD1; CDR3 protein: CSASLPRTGLAGELFF; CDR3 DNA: TGCAGTGCTTCCCTCCCCAGGACAGGGCTCGCCGGGGAGCTGTTTTTT
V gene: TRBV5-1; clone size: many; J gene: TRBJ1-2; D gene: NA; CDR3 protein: CASRGGISDGYTF; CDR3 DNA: TGCGCCAGCAGGGGGGGAATTAGCGATGGCTACACCTTC
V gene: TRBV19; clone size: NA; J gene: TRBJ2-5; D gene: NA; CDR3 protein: CASSGGRGPQETQYF; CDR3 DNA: TGTGCCAGTAGTGGCGGGCGGGGACCACAAGAGACCCAGTACTTC
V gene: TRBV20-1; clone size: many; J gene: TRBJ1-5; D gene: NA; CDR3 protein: CSAREPGANNQPQHF; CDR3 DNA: TGCAGTGCTAGAGAGCCAGGAGCCAACAATCAGCCCCAGCATTTT
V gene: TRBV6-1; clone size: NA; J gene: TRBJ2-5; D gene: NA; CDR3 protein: CASGRDRKETQYF; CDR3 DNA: TGTGCCAGCGGCAGGGACCGAAAAGAGACCCAGTACTTC
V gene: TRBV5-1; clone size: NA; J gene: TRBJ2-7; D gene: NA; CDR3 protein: CASSLGGRSHEQYF; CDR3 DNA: TGCGCCAGCAGCTTGGGGGGCAGGTCCCACGAGCAGTACTTC
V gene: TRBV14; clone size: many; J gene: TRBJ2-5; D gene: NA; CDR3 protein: CASSQEGDQETQYF; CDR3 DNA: TGTGCCAGCAGCCAAGAAGGGGACCAAGAGACCCAGTACTTC
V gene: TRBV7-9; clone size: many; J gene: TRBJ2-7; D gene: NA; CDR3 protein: CASKDESSYEQYF; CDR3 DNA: TGTGCCAGCAAAGACGAAAGCTCCTACGAGCAGTACTTC
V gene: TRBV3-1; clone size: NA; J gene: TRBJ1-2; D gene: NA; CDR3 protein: CASSLYLAGADGYTF; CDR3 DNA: TGTGCCAGCAGCCTATACTTAGCAGGGGCCGACGGCTACACCTTC
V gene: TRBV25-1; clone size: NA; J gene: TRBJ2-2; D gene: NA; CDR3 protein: CASNYGGASTGELFF; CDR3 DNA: TGTGCCAGCAATTACGGGGGCGCAAGCACCGGGGAGCTGTTTTTT
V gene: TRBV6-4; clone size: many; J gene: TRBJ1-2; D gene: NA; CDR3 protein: CASSPMQGNNYGYTF; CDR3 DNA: TGTGCCAGCAGTCCGATGCAGGGCAATAACTATGGCTACACCTTC
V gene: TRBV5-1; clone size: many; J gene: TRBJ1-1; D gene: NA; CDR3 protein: CASTGGPGSTEAFF; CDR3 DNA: TGCGCCAGCACTGGGGGTCCCGGCAGCACTGAAGCTTTCTTT
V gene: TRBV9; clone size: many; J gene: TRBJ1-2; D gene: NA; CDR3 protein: CASSVGRGDYGYTF; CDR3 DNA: TGTGCCAGCAGCGTAGGTAGGGGTGACTATGGCTACACCTTC
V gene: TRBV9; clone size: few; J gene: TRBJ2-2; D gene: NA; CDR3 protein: CASSVGVKGGTGELFF; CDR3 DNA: TGTGCCAGCAGCGTAGGGGTCAAGGGGGGCACCGGGGAGCTGTTTTTT
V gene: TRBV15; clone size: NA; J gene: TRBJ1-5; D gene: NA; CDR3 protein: CATSPRRYNQPQHF; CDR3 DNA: TGTGCCACCAGCCCGCGACGGTACAATCAGCCCCAGCATTTT
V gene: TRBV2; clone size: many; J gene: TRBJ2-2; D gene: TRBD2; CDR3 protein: CASSDRGVSGNTGELFF; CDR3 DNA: TGTGCCAGCAGTGACCGGGGGGTTAGCGGTAACACCGGGGAGCTGTTTTTT
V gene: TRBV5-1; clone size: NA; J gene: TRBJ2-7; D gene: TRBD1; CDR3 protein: CASSGSNRDRGRVLYEQYF; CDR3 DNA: TGCGCCAGCAGCGGCTCCAACCGGGACAGGGGGCGCGTTCTCTACGAGCAGTACTTC
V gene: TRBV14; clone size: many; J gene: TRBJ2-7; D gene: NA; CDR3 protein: CASSQDLGPPYF; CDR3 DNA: TGTGCCAGCAGCCAAGATCTAGGTCCCCCGTACTTC
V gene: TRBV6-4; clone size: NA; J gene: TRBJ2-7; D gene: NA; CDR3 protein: CASRDRTDYEQYF; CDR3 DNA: TGTGCCAGCAGAGATCGGACAGACTACGAGCAGTACTTC
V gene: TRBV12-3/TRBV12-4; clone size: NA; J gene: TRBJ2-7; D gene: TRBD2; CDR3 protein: CASRKSGRAVSEQYF; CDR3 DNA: TGTGCCAGCAGGAAAAGCGGGAGGGCCGTTAGTGAGCAGTACTTC
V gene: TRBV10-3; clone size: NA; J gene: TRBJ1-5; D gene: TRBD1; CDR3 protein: CAISSLAGQGDGQPQHF; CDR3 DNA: TGTGCCATCAGTAGCTTAGCGGGACAGGGGGATGGTCAGCCCCAGCATTTT
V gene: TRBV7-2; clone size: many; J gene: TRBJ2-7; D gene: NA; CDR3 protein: CASSFIGAYEQYF; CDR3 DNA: TGTGCCAGCAGCTTCATCGGGGCCTACGAGCAGTACTTC
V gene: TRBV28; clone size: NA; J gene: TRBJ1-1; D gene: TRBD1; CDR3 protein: CASNKDRVLTEAFF; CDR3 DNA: TGTGCCAGCAATAAGGACAGGGTTTTGACTGAAGCTTTCTTT
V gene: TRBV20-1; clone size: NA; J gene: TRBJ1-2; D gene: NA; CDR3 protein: CSAPNSLLNYGYTF; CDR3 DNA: TGCAGTGCGCCTAACAGTCTTTTAAACTATGGCTACACCTTC
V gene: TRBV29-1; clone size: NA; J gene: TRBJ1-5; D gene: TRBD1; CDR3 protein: CSVGVQGYQPQHF; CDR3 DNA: TGCAGCGTTGGGGTACAGGGGTATCAGCCCCAGCATTTT
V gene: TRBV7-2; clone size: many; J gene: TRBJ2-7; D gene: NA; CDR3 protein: CASSLQGLGPYEQYF; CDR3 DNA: TGTGCCAGCAGCTTACAGGGGCTTGGTCCCTACGAGCAGTACTTC
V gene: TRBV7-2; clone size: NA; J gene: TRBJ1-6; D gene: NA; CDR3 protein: CASSALSSYNSPLHF; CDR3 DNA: TGTGCCAGCAGCGCTTTAAGCTCCTATAATTCACCCCTCCACTTT